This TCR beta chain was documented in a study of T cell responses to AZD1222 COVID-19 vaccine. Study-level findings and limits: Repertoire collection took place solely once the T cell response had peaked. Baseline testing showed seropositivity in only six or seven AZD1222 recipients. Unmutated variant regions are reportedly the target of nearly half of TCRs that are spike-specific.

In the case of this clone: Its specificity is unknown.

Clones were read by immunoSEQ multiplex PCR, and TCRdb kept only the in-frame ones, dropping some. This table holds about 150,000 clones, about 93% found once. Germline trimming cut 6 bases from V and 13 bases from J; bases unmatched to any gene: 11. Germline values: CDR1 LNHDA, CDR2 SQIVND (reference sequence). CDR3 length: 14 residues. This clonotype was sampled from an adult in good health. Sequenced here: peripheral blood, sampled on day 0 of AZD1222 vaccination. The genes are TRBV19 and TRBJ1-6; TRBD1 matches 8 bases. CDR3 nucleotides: TGTGCCAGTAGCTCCGGGACAGGCGTTTCCCCCCTCCACTTT. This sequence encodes CASSSGTGVSPLHF.